This T cell receptor (beta chain) comes out of a study of T cells of healthy individuals. TCRdb processed the 5' RACE reads anew with MiXCR; each CDR3 protein has one entry. The sample consists of 40,000 to 60,000 distinct CDR3 sequences, roughly 14% of them appearing once. The TCR was taken from a human donor in good health.

The CDR3 DNA reads TGTGCCTCGGACAGGGGGCTCCCAGATACGCAGTATTTT. This codes for CASDRGLPDTQYF. V is TRBV30 and J is TRBJ2-3, with TRBD1 matching 11 bases. V lost 7 bases, J lost 4 bases, and 4 bases stayed unmatched. The CDR3 sequence is 13 residues long. Germline V CDR1 and CDR2: GTSNPN, SVGIG (reference sequence).